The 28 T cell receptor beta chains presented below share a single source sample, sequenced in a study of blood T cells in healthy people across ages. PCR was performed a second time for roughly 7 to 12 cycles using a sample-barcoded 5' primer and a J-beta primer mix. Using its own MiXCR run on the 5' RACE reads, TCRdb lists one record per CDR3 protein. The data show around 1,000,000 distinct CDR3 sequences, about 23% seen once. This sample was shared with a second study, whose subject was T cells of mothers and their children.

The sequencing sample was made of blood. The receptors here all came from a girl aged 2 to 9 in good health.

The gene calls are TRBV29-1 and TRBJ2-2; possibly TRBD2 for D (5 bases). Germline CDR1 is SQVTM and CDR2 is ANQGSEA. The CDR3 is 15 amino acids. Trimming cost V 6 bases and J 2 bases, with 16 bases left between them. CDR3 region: CSVERAGKNTGELFF. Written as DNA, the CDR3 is TGCAGCGTCGAGAGGGCAGGAAAAAACACCGGGGAGCTGTTTTTT.

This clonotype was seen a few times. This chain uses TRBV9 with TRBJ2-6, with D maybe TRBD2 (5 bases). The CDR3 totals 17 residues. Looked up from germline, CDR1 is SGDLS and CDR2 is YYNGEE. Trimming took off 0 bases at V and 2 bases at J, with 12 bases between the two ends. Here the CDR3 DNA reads TGTGCCAGCAGCGTAGCAGGCTTCGGGACTGGGGCCAACGTCCTGACTTTC. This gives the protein CASSVAGFGTGANVLTF.

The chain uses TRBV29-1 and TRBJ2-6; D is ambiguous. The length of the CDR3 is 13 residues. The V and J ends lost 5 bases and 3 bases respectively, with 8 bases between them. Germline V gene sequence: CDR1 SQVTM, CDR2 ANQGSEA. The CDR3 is CSVSLYGANVLTF. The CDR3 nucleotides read TGCAGCGTTAGCCTCTATGGGGCCAACGTCCTGACTTTC.

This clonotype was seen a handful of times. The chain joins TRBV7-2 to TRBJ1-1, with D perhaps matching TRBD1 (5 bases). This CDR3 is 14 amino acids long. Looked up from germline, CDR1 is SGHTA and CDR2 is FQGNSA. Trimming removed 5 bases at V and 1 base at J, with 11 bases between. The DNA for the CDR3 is TGTGCCAGCAGCGTGGGACGGGGGAACACTGAAGCTTTCTTT. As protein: CASSVGRGNTEAFF.

CDR3 in amino acids: CSAPEGLDEQFF. CDR3 nucleotides: TGCAGCGCCCCCGAGGGACTAGATGAGCAGTTCTTC. V is TRBV29-1 and J is TRBJ2-1; TRBD2 matches 8 bases. This CDR3 spans 12 amino acids. After removal of 7 bases from V and 8 bases from J, the junction contained 7 bases not matched to a gene. Germline CDR1 and CDR2: SQVTM and ANQGSEA.

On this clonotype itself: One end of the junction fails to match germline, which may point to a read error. The CDR3 DNA is TGTGCCAGCAGCCAAGATGATATCAGGGGAACTAATGAAAAACTGCTTTTT. The encoded protein is CASSQDDIRGTNEKLLF. The chain joins TRBV4-2 to TRBJ1-4; possible D gene TRBD1, 6 bases. The CDR3 totals 17 residues. Germline assignment: CDR1 LGHNA and CDR2 YNFKEQ.

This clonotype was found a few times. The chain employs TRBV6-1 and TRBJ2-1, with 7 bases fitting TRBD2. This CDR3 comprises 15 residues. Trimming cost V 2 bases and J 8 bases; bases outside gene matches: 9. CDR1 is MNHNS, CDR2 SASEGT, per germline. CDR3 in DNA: TGTGCCAGCAGTGAATGGGCGGGAGCCTCGGATGAGCAGTTCTTC. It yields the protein CASSEWAGASDEQFF.

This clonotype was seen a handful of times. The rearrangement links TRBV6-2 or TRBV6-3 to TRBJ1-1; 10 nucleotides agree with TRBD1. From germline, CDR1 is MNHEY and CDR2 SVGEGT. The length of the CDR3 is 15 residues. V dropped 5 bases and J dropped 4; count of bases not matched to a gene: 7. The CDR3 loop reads CASSPGTGVSTEAFF. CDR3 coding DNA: TGTGCCAGCAGTCCCGGGACAGGGGTCAGCACTGAAGCTTTCTTT.

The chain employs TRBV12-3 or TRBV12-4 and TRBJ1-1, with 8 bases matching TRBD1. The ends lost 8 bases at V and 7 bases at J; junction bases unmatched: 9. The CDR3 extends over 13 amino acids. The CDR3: CASRQGTTREAFF. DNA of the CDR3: TGTGCCAGCCGACAGGGGACGACCCGTGAAGCTTTCTTT.

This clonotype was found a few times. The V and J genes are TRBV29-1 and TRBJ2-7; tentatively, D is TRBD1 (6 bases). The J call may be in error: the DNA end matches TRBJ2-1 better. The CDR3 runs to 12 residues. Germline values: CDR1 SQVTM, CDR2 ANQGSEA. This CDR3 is CSVPTGRDEQFF. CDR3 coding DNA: TGCAGCGTCCCGACAGGTAGGGATGAGCAGTTCTTC.

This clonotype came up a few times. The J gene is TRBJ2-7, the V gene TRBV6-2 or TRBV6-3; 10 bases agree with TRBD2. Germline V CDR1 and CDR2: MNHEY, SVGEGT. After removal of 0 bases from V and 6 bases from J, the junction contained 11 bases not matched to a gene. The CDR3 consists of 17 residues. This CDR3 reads CASSYSRSLAGEGEQYF. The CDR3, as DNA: TGTGCCAGCAGTTACTCGAGGTCTCTAGCGGGAGAGGGCGAGCAGTACTTC.

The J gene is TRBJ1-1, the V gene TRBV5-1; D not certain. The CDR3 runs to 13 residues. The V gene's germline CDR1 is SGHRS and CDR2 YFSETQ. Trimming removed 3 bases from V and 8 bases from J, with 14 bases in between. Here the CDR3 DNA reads TGCGCCAGCAGCTCAGGTCGACACCGCGAAGCTTTCTTT. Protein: CASSSGRHREAFF.

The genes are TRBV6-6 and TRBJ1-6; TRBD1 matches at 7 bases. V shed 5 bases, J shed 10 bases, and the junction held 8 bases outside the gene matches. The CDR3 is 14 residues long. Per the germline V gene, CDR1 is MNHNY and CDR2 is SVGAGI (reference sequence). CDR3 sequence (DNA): TGTGCCAGCAGTCTCTTTACAGGGGACTCACCCCTCCACTTT. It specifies CASSLFTGDSPLHF.

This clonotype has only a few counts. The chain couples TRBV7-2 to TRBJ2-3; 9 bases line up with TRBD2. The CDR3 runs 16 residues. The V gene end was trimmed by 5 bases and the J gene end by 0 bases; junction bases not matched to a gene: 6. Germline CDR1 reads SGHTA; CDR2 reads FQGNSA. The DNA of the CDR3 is TGTGCCAGCAGCCAGGGACTAGCTCCGAGCACAGATACGCAGTATTTT. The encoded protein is CASSQGLAPSTDTQYF.

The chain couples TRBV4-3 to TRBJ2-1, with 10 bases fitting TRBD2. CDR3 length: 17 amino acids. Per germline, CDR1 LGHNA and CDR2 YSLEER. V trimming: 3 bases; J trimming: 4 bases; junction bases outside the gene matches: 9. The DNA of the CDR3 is TGCGCCAGCAGCCACTCGTTAGCGGGGGGTCAGTACAATGAGCAGTTCTTC. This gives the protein CASSHSLAGGQYNEQFF.

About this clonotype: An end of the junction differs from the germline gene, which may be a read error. The DNA for the CDR3 is TGTGCCAGCAGCCAAGATCCAGGTCCAGGTTACAATGAGCATTTCTTC. This encodes CASSQDPGPGYNEHFF. The V gene is TRBV4-2, the J gene TRBJ2-1; unclear D gene. CDR1 and CDR2 (germline): LGHNA, YNFKEQ. The CDR3 has 16 residues.

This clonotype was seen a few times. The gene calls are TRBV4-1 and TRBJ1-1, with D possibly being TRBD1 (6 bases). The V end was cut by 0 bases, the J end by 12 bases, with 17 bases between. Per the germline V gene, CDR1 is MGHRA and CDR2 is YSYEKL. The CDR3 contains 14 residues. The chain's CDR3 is CASSQDIGGTGTFF. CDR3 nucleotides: TGCGCCAGCAGCCAAGATATAGGGGGGACGGGAACTTTCTTT.

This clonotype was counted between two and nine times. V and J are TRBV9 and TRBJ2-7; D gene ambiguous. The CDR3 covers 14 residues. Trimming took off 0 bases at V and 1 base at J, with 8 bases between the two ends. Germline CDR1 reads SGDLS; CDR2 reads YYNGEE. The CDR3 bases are TGTGCCAGCAGCGTAGCAGATGAATCCTACGAGCAGTACTTC. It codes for CASSVADESYEQYF.

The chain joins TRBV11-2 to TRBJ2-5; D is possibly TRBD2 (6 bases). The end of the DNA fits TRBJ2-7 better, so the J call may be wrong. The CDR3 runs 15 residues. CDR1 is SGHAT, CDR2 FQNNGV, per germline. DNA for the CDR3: TGTGCCAGCAGCTTTTTGGGGGAGGCCGATTACGAGCAGTACTTC. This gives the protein CASSFLGEADYEQYF.

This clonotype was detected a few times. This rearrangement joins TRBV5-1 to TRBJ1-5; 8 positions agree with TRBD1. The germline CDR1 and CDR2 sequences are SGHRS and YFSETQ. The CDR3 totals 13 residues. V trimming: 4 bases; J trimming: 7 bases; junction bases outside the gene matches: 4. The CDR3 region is CASSPDREQPQHF. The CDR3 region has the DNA TGCGCCAGCAGCCCGGACAGGGAACAGCCCCAGCATTTT.

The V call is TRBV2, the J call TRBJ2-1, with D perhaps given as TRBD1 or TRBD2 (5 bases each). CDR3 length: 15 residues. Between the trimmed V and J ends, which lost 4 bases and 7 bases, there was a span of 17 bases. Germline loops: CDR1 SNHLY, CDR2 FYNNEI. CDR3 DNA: TGTGCCAGCAGTGTAGATGGGGGAATTGGGAATGAGCAGTTCTTC. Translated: CASSVDGGIGNEQFF.

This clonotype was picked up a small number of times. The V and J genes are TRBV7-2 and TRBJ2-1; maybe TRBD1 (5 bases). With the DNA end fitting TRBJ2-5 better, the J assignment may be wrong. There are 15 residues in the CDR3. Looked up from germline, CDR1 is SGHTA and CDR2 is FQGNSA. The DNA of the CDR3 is TGTGCCAGCAGCCCTTCCCCAGGGCCCGTAGGGACCCAGTACTTC. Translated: CASSPSPGPVGTQYF.

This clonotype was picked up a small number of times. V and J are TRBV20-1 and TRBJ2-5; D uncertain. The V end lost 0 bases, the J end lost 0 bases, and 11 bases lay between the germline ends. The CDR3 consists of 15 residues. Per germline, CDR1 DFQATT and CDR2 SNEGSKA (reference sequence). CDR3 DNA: TGCAGTGCTAGAGATCCGGCAGGCTACCAAGAGACCCAGTACTTC. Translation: CSARDPAGYQETQYF.

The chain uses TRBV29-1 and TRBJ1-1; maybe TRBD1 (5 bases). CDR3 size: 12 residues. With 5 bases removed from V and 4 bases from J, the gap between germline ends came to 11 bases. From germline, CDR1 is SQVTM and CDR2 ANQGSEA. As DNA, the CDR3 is TGCAGCGTTCGGGGGGGTGGCACTGAAGCTTTCTTT. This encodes CSVRGGGTEAFF.

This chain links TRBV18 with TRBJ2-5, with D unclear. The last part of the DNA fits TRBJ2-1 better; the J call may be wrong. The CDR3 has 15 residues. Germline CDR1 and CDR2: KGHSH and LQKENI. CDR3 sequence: CASSPSRNGRNEQFF. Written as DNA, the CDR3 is TGTGCCAGCTCACCATCCCGGAATGGAAGGAATGAGCAGTTCTTC.

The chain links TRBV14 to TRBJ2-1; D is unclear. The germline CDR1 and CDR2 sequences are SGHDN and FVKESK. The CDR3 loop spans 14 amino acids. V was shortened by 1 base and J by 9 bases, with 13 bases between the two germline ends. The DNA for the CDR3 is TGTGCCAGCAGCCAAGCAGGTAGCCTCGGTGAGCAGTTCTTC. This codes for CASSQAGSLGEQFF.

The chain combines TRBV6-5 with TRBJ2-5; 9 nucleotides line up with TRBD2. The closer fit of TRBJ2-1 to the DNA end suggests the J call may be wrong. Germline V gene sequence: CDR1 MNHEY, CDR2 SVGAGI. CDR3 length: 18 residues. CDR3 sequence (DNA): TGTGCCAGCAGTTTGAGTATACGCGGGGGGGCGGGTAGGAATGAGCAGTTCTTC. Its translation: CASSLSIRGGAGRNEQFF.

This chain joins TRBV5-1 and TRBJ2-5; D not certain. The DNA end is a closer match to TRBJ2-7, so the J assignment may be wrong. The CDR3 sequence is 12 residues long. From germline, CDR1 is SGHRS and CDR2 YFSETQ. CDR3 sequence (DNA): TGCGCCAGCAGCGGAGAAAGGTACGAGCAGTACTTC. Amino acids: CASSGERYEQYF.